This record looks at one T cell receptor beta chain sequence and its context. As yet, its antigen is unknown. The time point denotes: sample taken at primary tumor resection. Samples came from roughly 75 TRACERx patients with untreated early-stage lung cancer. The data originate from a study of spatial heterogeneity in lung cancer. Study overall: In raw reads, more than eight appearances on average were recorded for each unique TCR and UMI combination. General observations from the study: Tumors with more nonsynonymous mutations had more expanded intratumoral alpha and beta TCRs. Estimated coverage of tumor T cells was around 6.9% for alpha and 12% to 15% for beta chains.

TCRdb re-derived calls from the 5' RACE reads in MiXCR, one entry per CDR3 protein. The sample carries 3,000 to 4,000 distinct CDR3 sequences, around 6.1% recorded once. CDR3 size: 18 residues. Trimming removed 3 bases from V and 0 bases from J, with 17 bases in between. Germline assignment: CDR1 SGHTA and CDR2 FQGNSA. This sequence was found in a male donor with early-stage non-small cell lung cancer. The material sequenced was lung tumor tissue, taken at surgery. This chain connects TRBV7-2 to TRBJ2-2; D assignment may be TRBD1 or TRBD2 (6 bases each). Here the CDR3 reads CASSFRPRGLANTGELFF. CDR3 DNA sequence: TGTGCCAGCAGCTTCCGTCCCCGGGGGCTCGCGAACACCGGGGAGCTGTTTTTT.